This note documents a single T cell receptor beta chain sequence. Its specific antigen is unknown. One base away there is no much larger clone; base qualities are not given. The germline V end is reduced by 6 bases and the J end by 3 bases; junction bases left unmatched: 3. The CDR3 has 14 amino acids, counting the end cysteine and phenylalanine. Only CDR3 DNA is held: 42 bases, read in frame from base 1. Based on the germline V gene, the CDR1 and CDR2 sequences are MNHEY and SVGAGI. This entry is derived from a study of T cell responses to AZD1222 COVID-19 vaccine (dated by TCRdb to about 2021). Concerning the study at large: Because spike-specific TCR depth and breadth did not differ between the two schedules, AZD1222 recipients who got a second dose at roughly 4 weeks were pooled with those who got a second dose at roughly 12 weeks. A total of 230 or so trial participants underwent TCR sequencing, of whom 200 to 220 received two doses of AZD1222 and some 26 received two doses of the MenACWY control vaccine. Trial participants were enrolled by age into subgroups of 18-55, 56-69 and 70-plus years, and roughly 150, 30 and 60 TCR-sequenced participants, respectively, were included in these subgroups. What the study reported, not specific to this receptor: Spike-specific TCR breadth and depth rose significantly after two AZD1222 doses compared with day 0 and with MenACWY recipients. No day 14 peak-response samples were available, so repertoires were characterized only after the peak T cell response. Conclusions about previously exposed vaccinees were limited because only 5 or 6 AZD1222 recipients were SARS-CoV-2 seropositive at baseline. Participants were mostly white British and included more females than males, and it was suggested by the authors that clonal diversity may have been underestimated. The 56-69-year group was small, and its depth increase did not reach significance, likely because of low power. Reportedly, almost half of the unique spike-specific TCRs recognized epitopes lying outside the regions that are mutated in the B.1.351 and B.1.1.7 variants. The vaccine-associated CD4 TCRs covered the entire spike protein, and the dominant responses fell in regions 160-218 and 743-854.

The CDR3 regions of human TCRbeta chains were analyzed by immunosequencing. In the source study's methods: TCRs in the repertoires were compared against a reference library of SARS-CoV-2-specific TCRs that had been generated with the MIRA antigen-specificity platform. Breadth was defined as the fraction of unique TCRs that were SARS-CoV-2-associated, and depth was defined as the fraction of total T cells that were SARS-CoV-2-associated. Each spike-specific TCR was assigned to its reactive spike region and to a CD4 or CD8 class using the MIRA data. Log10-transformed breadth and depth values were compared by one-way ANOVA with Sidak's multiple comparisons tests. TCRdb obtained this table from immuneACCESS and retained in-frame rearrangements with V and J assigned. These tables miss some clones; where compared with another copy, unresolved V genes account for less than half of the shortfall, and the remainder is unexplained. The DNA gave D and trimming, while V, J and clone size come from that table. This sample is represented by about 100,000 clones; about nine tenths of them were singletons. The ten biggest clones cover 1% to 1.5% of the sample.

The sample's time point label, decoded: baseline before first vaccination. Vaccinee samples were obtained from the UK trials COV001 and COV002, which included a single-blind randomized controlled phase 2/3 trial of AZD1222 (ChAdOx1 nCoV-19) in healthy adults. For TCRbeta chain sequencing, PBMC samples from trial participants were taken at day 0 and at day 28 after the second dose. This receptor was taken from an adult in good health. Specimen: peripheral blood, collected on day 0 of AZD1222 vaccination. The chain links TRBV6-5 with TRBJ2-4; TRBD1 agrees with 9 junctional bases. The CDR3 here reads CASSLTGGKNIQYF. DNA sequence: TGTGCCAGCAGCCTGACAGGGGGCAAAAACATTCAGTACTTC.